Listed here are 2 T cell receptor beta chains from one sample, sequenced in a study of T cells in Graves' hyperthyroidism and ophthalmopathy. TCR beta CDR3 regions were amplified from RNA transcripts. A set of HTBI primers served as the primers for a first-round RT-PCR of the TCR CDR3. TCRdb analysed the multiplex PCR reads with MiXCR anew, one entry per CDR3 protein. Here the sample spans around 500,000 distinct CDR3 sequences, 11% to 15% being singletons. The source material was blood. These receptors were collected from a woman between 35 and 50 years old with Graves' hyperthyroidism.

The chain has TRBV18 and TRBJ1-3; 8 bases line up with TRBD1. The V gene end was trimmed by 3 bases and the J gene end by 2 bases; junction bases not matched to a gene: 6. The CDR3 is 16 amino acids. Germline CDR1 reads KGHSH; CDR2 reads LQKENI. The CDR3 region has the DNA TGTGCCAGCTCACCCGGGCTACAGGGGGCTGGAAACACCATATATTTT. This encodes CASSPGLQGAGNTIYF.

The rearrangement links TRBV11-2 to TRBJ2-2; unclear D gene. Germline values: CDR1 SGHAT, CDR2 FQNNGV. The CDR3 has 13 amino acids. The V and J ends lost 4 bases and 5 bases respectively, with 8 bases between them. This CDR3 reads CASSSYATGELFF. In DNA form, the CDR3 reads TGTGCCAGCAGCTCATATGCAACCGGGGAGCTGTTTTTT.